This T cell receptor beta chain was recovered during a study of identical twins. Study-wide findings and caveats: Modelling underestimated the level of out-of-frame TCR alpha sharing observed in monozygotic twins.

Ten or more counts support this clonotype. The antigen is undetermined. From germline, CDR1 is MRHNA and CDR2 SNTAGT. V gave up 3 bases and J gave up 6 bases, with 13 bases separating them. This CDR3 region has 14 residues. TCRdb ran MiXCR on the 5' RACE reads and lists one entry per CDR3 protein. The repertoire holds 270,000 or so distinct CDR3 sequences, with approximately 8.3% as singletons. The sample also formed part of further work on yellow fever vaccine responses in identical twins.

This TCR derives from a woman younger than 30 in good health. Sequencing was carried out using CD8+ T cells sorted from blood. This chain uses TRBV6-4 with TRBJ2-3, with D maybe TRBD2 (6 bases). In DNA form, the CDR3 reads TGTGCCAGCAGTGAATCGGGAGAGGGCGATACGCAGTATTTT. Protein sequence: CASSESGEGDTQYF.